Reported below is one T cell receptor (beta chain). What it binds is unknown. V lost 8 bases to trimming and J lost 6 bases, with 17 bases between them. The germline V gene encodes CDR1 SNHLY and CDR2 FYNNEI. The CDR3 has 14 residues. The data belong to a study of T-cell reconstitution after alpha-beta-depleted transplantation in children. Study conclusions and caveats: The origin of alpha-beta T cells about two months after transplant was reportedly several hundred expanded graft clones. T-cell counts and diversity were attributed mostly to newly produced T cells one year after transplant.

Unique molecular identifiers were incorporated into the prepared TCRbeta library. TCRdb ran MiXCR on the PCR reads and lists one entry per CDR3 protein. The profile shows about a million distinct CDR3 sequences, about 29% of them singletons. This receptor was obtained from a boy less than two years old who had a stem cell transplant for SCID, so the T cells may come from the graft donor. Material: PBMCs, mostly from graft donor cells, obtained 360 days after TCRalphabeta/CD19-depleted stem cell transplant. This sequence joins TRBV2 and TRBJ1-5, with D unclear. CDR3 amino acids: CASGQEGYGQPQHF. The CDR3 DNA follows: TGTGCCAGCGGCCAAGAAGGGTACGGTCAGCCCCAGCATTTT.